This T cell receptor (beta chain) was obtained from a study of CD8 T cells in Susac syndrome. V lost 7 bases and J lost 0, with 10 bases in between. The germline V gene has CDR1 SQVTM and CDR2 ANQGSEA. This CDR3 comprises 13 residues. RNA amounts of roughly 0.5 to 1 ug underwent reverse transcription with random hexamers. TCRdb recomputed calls from the immunoSEQ multiplex PCR reads with MiXCR, one row per CDR3 protein. The repertoire includes roughly 400,000 distinct CDR3 sequences, 85% of them detected once, and about 0.1% sits in the top ten. The J gene is TRBJ1-3, the V gene TRBV29-1; D possibly corresponds to TRBD1 (5 bases). The clonotype was recovered from a human donor with multiple sclerosis. Source material: CD8+ T cells from PBMCs. For the CDR3, the DNA is TGCAGCGGTGTCGGGGGCTCTGGAAACACCATATATTTT. It codes for CSGVGGSGNTIYF.